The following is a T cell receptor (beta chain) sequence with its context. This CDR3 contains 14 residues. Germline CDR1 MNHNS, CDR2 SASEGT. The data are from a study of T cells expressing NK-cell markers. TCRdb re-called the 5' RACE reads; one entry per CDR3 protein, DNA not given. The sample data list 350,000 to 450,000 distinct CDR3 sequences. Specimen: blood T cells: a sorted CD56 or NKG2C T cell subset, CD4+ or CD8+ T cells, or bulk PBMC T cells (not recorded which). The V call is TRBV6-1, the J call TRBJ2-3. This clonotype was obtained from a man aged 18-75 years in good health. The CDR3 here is CASSHRGAADTQYF.